Included here is one T cell receptor (beta chain) sequence, with context. Antigen: not known. These data originate in a study of OX40 agonist ivuxolimab in advanced cancers. Study-wide context: It was permissible to have had prior anti-PD-1, anti-PD-L1 or anti-CTLA-4 therapy, and around 40% had some.

Libraries were prepared by immunoSEQ multiplex PCR; TCRdb keeps only in-frame clonotypes and omits some of them. The sample gives about 13,000 clones, 84% of which show up once; less than 25% is in the top ten. Germline V lookup: CDR1 ENHRY, CDR2 SYGVKD. The CDR3 covers 14 residues. V lost 6 bases to trimming and J lost 3 bases, with 14 bases between them. Findings and caveats of the study: On average, a greater number of expanded clones characterised CD8+ T cells relative to CD4+. Low clonal expansion, among the lowest seen, marked partial responders at 0.1-3.0 mg/kg.

The V call is TRBV10-3, the J call TRBJ1-1; D remains unclear. This receptor was identified in an adult with an advanced solid tumor such as melanoma, head and neck, liver or kidney cancer. Sample: CD4+ or CD8+ T cells sorted from blood, taken in a trial of the OX40 agonist ivuxolimab. The CDR3 loop reads CAISPAKGDTEAFF. CDR3 bases: TGTGCCATCAGCCCAGCCAAAGGTGACACTGAAGCTTTCTTT.